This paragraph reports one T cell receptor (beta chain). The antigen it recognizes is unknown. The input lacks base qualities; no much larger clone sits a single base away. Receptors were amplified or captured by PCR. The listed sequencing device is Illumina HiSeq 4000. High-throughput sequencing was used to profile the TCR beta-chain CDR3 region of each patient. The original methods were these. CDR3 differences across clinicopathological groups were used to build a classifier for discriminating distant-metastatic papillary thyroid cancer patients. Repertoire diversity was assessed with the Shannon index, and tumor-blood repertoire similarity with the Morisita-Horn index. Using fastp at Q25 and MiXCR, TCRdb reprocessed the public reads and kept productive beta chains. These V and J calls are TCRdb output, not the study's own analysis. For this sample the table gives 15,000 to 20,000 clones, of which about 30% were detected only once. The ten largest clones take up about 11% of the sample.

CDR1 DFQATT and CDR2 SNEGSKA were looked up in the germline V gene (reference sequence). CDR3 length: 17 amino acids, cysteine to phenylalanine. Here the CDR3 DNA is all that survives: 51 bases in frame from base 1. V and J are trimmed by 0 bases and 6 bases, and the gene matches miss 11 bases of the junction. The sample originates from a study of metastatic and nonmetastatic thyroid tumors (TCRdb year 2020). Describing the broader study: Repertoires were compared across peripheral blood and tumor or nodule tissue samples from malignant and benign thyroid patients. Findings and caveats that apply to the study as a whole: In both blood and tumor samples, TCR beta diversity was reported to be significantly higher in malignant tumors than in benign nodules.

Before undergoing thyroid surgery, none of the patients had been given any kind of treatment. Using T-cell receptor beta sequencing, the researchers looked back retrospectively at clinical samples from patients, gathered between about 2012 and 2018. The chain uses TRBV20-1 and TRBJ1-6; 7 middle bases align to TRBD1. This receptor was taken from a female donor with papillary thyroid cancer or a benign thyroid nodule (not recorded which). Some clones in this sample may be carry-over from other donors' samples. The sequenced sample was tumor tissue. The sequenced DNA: TGCAGTGCTAGAGATCCGAAGACAGGGACAACTAATTCACCCCTCCACTTT. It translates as CSARDPKTGTTNSPLHF.